Following are 27 T cell receptor beta chains from one sample sequenced in a study of blood T cell repertoires in COVID-19. TCRdb's table, derived via immunoSEQ multiplex PCR, lists solely in-frame clones and lacks some. The sample records about 40,000 clones, about 79% being singletons. The sample was peripheral blood. The receptors originated from a human donor with acute or convalescent COVID-19. The donor label of this sample is uncertain.

The chain is built from TRBV7-3 and TRBJ1-3; 8 bases map to TRBD1. Germline values: CDR1 SGHTA, CDR2 FQGTGA. The length of the CDR3 is 18 residues. The trim removed 5 bases at V and 0 bases at J, leaving 12 bases unmatched. As DNA, the CDR3 is TGTGCCAGCAGCACTCCTCGACAGGGGTTGAGCTCTGGAAACACCATATATTTT. It yields the protein CASSTPRQGLSSGNTIYF.

The J gene is TRBJ1-5, the V gene TRBV19; D is unclear. Trimming left V 3 bases short and J 6 bases short, with 6 bases between. There are 12 residues in the CDR3. CDR1 is LNHDA, CDR2 SQIVND, per germline (reference sequence). CDR3 in amino acids: CASSIGSQPQHF. The DNA for the CDR3 is TGTGCCAGTAGTATTGGTAGTCAGCCCCAGCATTTT.

Written as DNA, the CDR3 is TGTGCCTGGAACGGAGGTGGGACAGGATCGATAAGCAATCAGCCCCAGCATTTT. This gives the protein CAWNGGGTGSISNQPQHF. The chain joins TRBV30 to TRBJ1-5; 8 positions match TRBD1. The CDR3 has 18 residues. V dropped 4 bases and J dropped 1; count of bases not matched to a gene: 15. Per the germline V gene, CDR1 is GTSNPN and CDR2 is SVGIG (reference sequence).

The chain recombines TRBV11-2 with TRBJ1-1; 7 bases are shared with TRBD1. J gave up 4 bases and V 0 bases, and 11 bases lay outside the gene matches. CDR3 length equals 17 residues. From germline, CDR1 is SGHAT and CDR2 FQNNGV. DNA of the CDR3: TGTGCCAGCAGCTTAGAGTTTTCAGGGGGAAAGGCCACTGAAGCTTTCTTT. This translates into CASSLEFSGGKATEAFF.

This chain connects TRBV24-1 to TRBJ2-3; D possibly corresponds to TRBD1 (6 bases). Germline V gene lookup returns CDR1 KGHDR and CDR2 SFDVKD. V was trimmed by 3 bases and J by 2 bases, leaving 8 bases between them. The CDR3 runs to 14 residues. The CDR3 region is CATSDVGHTDTQYF. The CDR3 region has the DNA TGTGCCACCAGTGATGTGGGACACACAGATACGCAGTATTTT.

This clone has more than one count but fewer than ten. The chain couples TRBV11-3 to TRBJ2-3; TRBD2 agrees at 7 bases. With V trimmed by 5 bases and J by 4 bases, 18 bases remained unmatched. Germline CDR1 reads SGHNT; CDR2 reads YENEEA. The CDR3 length is 18 residues. In DNA form, the CDR3 reads TGTGCCAGCAGCCATGGGACGGCTCGCGGGGGTGAATCAGATACGCAGTATTTT. Its protein is CASSHGTARGGESDTQYF.

The chain recombines TRBV7-6 with TRBJ2-5; 8 bases match TRBD1. J gave up 5 bases and V 1 base, and 3 bases lay outside the gene matches. Per the germline V gene, CDR1 is SGHVS and CDR2 is FNYEAQ. The CDR3 runs to 14 residues. The CDR3 sequence: CASSLGTGFETQYF. In DNA form, the CDR3 reads TGTGCCAGCAGCTTAGGGACAGGGTTCGAGACCCAGTACTTC.

This rearrangement joins TRBV7-6 to TRBJ1-4; 7 positions agree with TRBD1. V lost 5 bases to trimming and J lost 0 bases; unmatched junction nucleotides: 3. CDR1 and CDR2 from the germline V gene are SGHVS and FNYEAQ. The CDR3 length is 15 residues. DNA of the CDR3: TGTGCCAGCAGCCCCCAGGGGGCAACTAATGAAAAACTGTTTTTT. This translates into CASSPQGATNEKLFF.

V is TRBV11-1 and J is TRBJ2-5; 7 positions agree with TRBD2. CDR1 and CDR2 (germline): SGHAT, FQDESV (reference sequence). This CDR3 comprises 13 residues. With 1 base clipped from V and 7 bases from J, the junction kept 3 bases outside the gene matches. The DNA of the CDR3 is TGTGCCAGCAGCTTAGAAGGGAGGGCGACCCAGTACTTC. Translation: CASSLEGRATQYF.

The CDR3 coding sequence is TGTGCCAGCGATCGGGGAGGGGAAGGGACCGGGGAGCTGTTTTTT. It yields the protein CASDRGGEGTGELFF. The chain recombines TRBV9 with TRBJ2-2, with 7 bases that match TRBD2. CDR1 is SGDLS and CDR2 is YYNGEE in the germline V gene. Unmatched junction bases numbered 11, after V lost 7 bases and J lost 5 bases. CDR3 length: 15 residues.

This rearrangement joins TRBV19 to TRBJ2-1; D is ambiguous. V was cut by 5 bases and J by 5 bases, with 31 bases left in between. Germline lookup yields CDR1 LNHDA and CDR2 SQIVND (reference sequence). This CDR3 comprises 20 residues. The DNA for the CDR3 is TGTGCCAGTAGTGCCCGGTATCGCGTCGAGGCCATCGTCCCAAACAATGAGCAGTTCTTC. Amino acid sequence: CASSARYRVEAIVPNNEQFF.

The CDR3 DNA sequence: TGTGCCAGCAGCCCCATCTCCGGGACAGGGGGCGCCTGGCATGGCTACACCTTC. Translated, it gives CASSPISGTGGAWHGYTF. The chain carries TRBV5-5 and TRBJ1-2; TRBD1 aligns across 12 bases. Germline V gene data show CDR1 as SGHKS and CDR2 as YYEKEE (reference sequence). The CDR3 is 18 amino acids. V dropped 4 bases and J dropped 6; count of bases not matched to a gene: 16.

The rearrangement joins TRBV6-5 to TRBJ2-3, with D possibly being TRBD1 (6 bases). The germline V gene encodes CDR1 MNHEY and CDR2 SVGAGI. Deletions cut 6 bases from V and 4 bases from J, with 11 bases between. The CDR3 runs to 13 residues. CDR3 loop: CASRGGSADTQYF. DNA of the CDR3: TGTGCCAGCAGAGGGGGATCGGCAGATACGCAGTATTTT.

CDR3 sequence: CASRGPGDRSYGYTF. The CDR3 nucleotides are TGTGCCAGCAGGGGCCCTGGGGACAGGAGCTATGGCTACACCTTC. This chain connects TRBV7-9 to TRBJ1-2, with TRBD1 matching over 8 bases. The V and J ends lost 6 bases and 4 bases, in that order; junction bases with no gene match: 10. CDR1 SEHNR and CDR2 FQNEAQ come from the germline V gene (reference sequence). The CDR3 totals 15 residues.

The V and J genes are TRBV19 and TRBJ1-5; D might be TRBD1 (6 bases). CDR3 length: 14 amino acids. Germline assignment: CDR1 LNHDA and CDR2 SQIVND (reference sequence). V gave up 7 bases and J gave up 7 bases, with 17 bases separating them. The CDR3 loop is CASNIGGAGQPQHF. The CDR3 DNA sequence: TGTGCCAGTAACATAGGGGGGGCAGGGCAGCCCCAGCATTTT.

The V call is TRBV5-4, the J call TRBJ1-1; D unresolved. The CDR3 has 14 amino acids. Per the germline V gene, CDR1 is SGHNT and CDR2 is YYREEE (reference sequence). V was clipped by 0 bases and J by 3 bases, with 9 bases between them. The CDR3 DNA follows: TGTGCCAGCAGCTTGGCCGGGGTGGACACTGAAGCTTTCTTT. The encoded protein is CASSLAGVDTEAFF.

This chain uses TRBV3-1 (or the pseudogene TRBV3-2) with TRBJ1-2, with a possible D match to TRBD1 (6 bases). Germline loops: CDR1 LGHDT, CDR2 YNNKEL (reference sequence). Trimming removed 3 bases from V and 4 bases from J, with 12 bases in between. The CDR3 contains 14 residues. Written as DNA, the CDR3 is TGTGCCAGCAGCCAGGCAAGAGGGGGCTATGGCTACACCTTC. Encoded protein: CASSQARGGYGYTF.

V usage is TRBV7-2 and J usage is TRBJ2-5; TRBD2 might be the D (5 bases). Trimming shortened V by 1 base and J by 5 bases, and 14 bases separated the two germline ends. The CDR3 sequence is 15 residues long. CDR1 is SGHTA, CDR2 FQGNSA, per germline. CDR3 nucleotide sequence: TGTGCCAGCAGCTTAGGCCAGAGGGCTATGGAGACCCAGTACTTC. Amino acids: CASSLGQRAMETQYF.

There are a few counts of this clone. The chain employs TRBV6-6 and TRBJ1-2; weak D call: TRBD1 (5 bases). The CDR3 loop spans 12 amino acids. The germline V gene encodes CDR1 MNHNY and CDR2 SVGAGI (reference sequence). Deletions cut 10 bases from V and 3 bases from J, with 12 bases between. The CDR3 region has the DNA TGTGCCAACCAGGGTCTCGACTATGGCTACACCTTC. Translating it yields CANQGLDYGYTF.

This chain joins TRBV27 and TRBJ1-6; D may be TRBD1 (5 bases). Germline CDR1 is MNHEY and CDR2 is SMNVEV (reference sequence). This CDR3 comprises 15 residues. Deletions cut 6 bases from V and 8 bases from J, with 17 bases between. The CDR3 nucleotides read TGTGCCAGCAGGGCCTATACGGGGGTGGATTCACCCCTCCACTTT. It codes for CASRAYTGVDSPLHF.

The chain combines TRBV28 with TRBJ2-7, with 7 nucleotides matching TRBD1. Trimming took 8 bases from V and 1 from J; bases not matched to a gene: 8. The CDR3 sequence is 14 residues long. The germline V gene encodes CDR1 MDHEN and CDR2 SYDVKM. The CDR3, as DNA: TGTGCCAGCTCCCAGGGGGTCCCTTCCTACGAGCAGTACTTC. Translated: CASSQGVPSYEQYF.

This chain joins TRBV3-1 (or the pseudogene TRBV3-2) and TRBJ1-1, with TRBD1 as a possible D gene (5 bases). The germline V gene encodes CDR1 LGHDT and CDR2 YNNKEL (reference sequence). The CDR3 is 15 residues long. The V end was cut by 1 base, the J end by 5 bases, with 14 bases between. CDR3 protein: CASSQGAGRNTEAFF. The CDR3 DNA is TGTGCCAGCAGCCAAGGGGCGGGGCGAAATACTGAAGCTTTCTTT.

The chain couples TRBV7-3 to TRBJ2-3; weak D call: TRBD2 (6 bases). Trimming took off 5 bases at V and 0 bases at J, with 9 bases between the two ends. The CDR3 is made up of 14 amino acids. Germline values: CDR1 SGHTA, CDR2 FQGTGA. The CDR3 bases are TGTGCCAGCAGCCGGGACTTAAGCACAGATACGCAGTATTTT. Protein sequence: CASSRDLSTDTQYF.

The chain recombines TRBV5-4 with TRBJ2-3; D possibly corresponds to TRBD1 (5 bases). In germline, CDR1 is SGHNT, CDR2 YYREEE (reference sequence). CDR3 length: 16 amino acids. V was trimmed by 0 bases and J by 2 bases, leaving 13 bases between them. The CDR3 DNA follows: TGTGCCAGCAGCTTGGGGTTTAGGGGCGACACAGATACGCAGTATTTT. Amino acids: CASSLGFRGDTDTQYF.

The rearrangement links TRBV7-9 to TRBJ2-5, with D possibly TRBD1 on 5 matching bases. CDR1 is SEHNR, CDR2 FQNEAQ, per germline (reference sequence). The CDR3 totals 15 residues. V lost 3 bases to trimming and J lost 4 bases, with 15 bases between them. Here the CDR3 reads CASSFTLGAGETQYF. The CDR3 DNA sequence: TGTGCCAGCAGCTTTACTTTAGGGGCTGGAGAGACCCAGTACTTC.

The rearrangement joins TRBV19 to TRBJ1-5, with D perhaps TRBD1 (6 bases). The germline CDR1 and CDR2 sequences are LNHDA and SQIVND (reference sequence). Deletions cut 11 bases from V and 0 bases from J, with 14 bases between. The CDR3 length is 14 residues. Written as DNA, the CDR3 is TGTGCCTGTACCGGGACACATAGCAATCAGCCCCAGCATTTT. The encoded protein is CACTGTHSNQPQHF.

This clone has a single count. This sequence joins TRBV27 and TRBJ1-2, with TRBD1 identical over 7 bases. CDR1 and CDR2 from the germline V gene are MNHEY and SMNVEV (reference sequence). The CDR3 runs 15 residues. V dropped 5 bases and J dropped 2; count of bases not matched to a gene: 8. The CDR3 spells CASSPTGSVNYGYTF. CDR3 bases: TGTGCCAGCAGTCCGACAGGGTCAGTCAACTATGGCTACACCTTC.